In its sample, the clone carrying this T cell receptor beta chain was seen a few times. Other DNA sequences in the same sample also yield this CDR3. The data belong to a study of cytomegalovirus exposure and HLA in healthy donors. This CDR3 region has 14 residues. The germline V and J ends were trimmed by 3 bases and 0 bases, with 8 bases remaining between them. The V gene's germline CDR1 is MDHEN and CDR2 SYDVKM. The PCR had 60 Vbeta and 13 Jbeta primers. Here immunoSEQ multiplex PCR was the method, and the copy in TCRdb shows in-frame clones only, minus some. The sample has about 160,000 clones; 70% to 90% are singletons.

This receptor was identified in a woman aged 18-35 years in good health and CMV-seronegative. Sequencing was carried out using PBMCs. The rearrangement joins TRBV28 to TRBJ1-1; unclear D gene. The CDR3 DNA sequence: TGTGCCAGCAGTTTCAGAGGTTTGAACACTGAAGCTTTCTTT. Translating it yields CASSFRGLNTEAFF.